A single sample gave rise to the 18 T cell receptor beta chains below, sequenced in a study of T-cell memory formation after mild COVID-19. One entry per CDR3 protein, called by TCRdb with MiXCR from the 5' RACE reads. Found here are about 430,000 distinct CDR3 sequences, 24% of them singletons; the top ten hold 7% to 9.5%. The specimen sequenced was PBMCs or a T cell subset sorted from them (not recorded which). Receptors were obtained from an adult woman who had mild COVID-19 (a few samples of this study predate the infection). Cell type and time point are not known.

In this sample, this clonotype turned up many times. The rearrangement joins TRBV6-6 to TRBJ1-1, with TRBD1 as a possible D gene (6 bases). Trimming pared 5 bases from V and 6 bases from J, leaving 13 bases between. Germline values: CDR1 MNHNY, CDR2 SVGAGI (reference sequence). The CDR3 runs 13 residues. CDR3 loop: CASSRTGSAEAFF. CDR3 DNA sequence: TGTGCCAGCAGTCGTACAGGGAGCGCTGAAGCTTTCTTT.

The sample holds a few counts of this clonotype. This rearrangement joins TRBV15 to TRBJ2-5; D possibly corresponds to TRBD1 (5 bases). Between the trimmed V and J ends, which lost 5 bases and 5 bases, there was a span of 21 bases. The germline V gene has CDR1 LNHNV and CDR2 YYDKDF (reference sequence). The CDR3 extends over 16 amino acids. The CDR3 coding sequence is TGTGCCACCAGCGGTGGGGCGACAGCTGGTCGGGAGACCCAGTACTTC. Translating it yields CATSGGATAGRETQYF.

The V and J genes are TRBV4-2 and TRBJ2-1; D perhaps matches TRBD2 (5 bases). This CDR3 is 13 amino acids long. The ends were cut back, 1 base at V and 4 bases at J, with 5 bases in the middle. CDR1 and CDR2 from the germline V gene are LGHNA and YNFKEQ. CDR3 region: CASSQGGYNEQFF. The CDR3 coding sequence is TGTGCCAGCAGCCAAGGAGGGTACAATGAGCAGTTCTTC.

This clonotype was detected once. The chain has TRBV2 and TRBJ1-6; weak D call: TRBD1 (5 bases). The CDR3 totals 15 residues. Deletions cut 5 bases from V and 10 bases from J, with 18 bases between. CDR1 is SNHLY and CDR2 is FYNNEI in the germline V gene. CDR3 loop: CASSSQAGRLSPLHF. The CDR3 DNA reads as TGTGCCAGCAGTTCTCAGGCAGGGAGATTGTCACCCCTCCACTTT.

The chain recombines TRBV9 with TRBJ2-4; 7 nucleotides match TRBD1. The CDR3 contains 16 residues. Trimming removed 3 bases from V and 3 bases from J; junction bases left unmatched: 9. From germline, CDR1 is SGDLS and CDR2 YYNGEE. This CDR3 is CASSETETGYKNIQYF. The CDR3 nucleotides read TGTGCCAGCAGCGAGACGGAGACAGGGTACAAAAACATTCAGTACTTC.

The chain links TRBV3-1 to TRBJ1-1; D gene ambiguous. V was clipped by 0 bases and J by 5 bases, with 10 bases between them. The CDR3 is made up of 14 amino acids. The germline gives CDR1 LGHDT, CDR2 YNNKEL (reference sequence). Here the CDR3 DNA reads TGTGCCAGCAGCCAAGATCTAGGGTTAACTGAAGCTTTCTTT. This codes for CASSQDLGLTEAFF. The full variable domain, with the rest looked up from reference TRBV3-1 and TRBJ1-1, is DTAVSQTPKYLVTQMGNDKSIKCEQNLGHDTMYWYKQDSKKFLKIMFSYNNKELIINETVPNRFSPKSPDKAHLNLHINSLELGDSAVYFCASSQDLGLTEAFFGQGTRLTVV.

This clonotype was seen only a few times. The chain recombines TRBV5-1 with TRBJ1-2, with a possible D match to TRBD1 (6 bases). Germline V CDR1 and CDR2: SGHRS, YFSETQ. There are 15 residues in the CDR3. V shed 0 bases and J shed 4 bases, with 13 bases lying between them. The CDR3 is CASSLVEGVVYGYTF. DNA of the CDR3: TGCGCCAGCAGCTTGGTGGAGGGGGTGGTCTATGGCTACACCTTC.

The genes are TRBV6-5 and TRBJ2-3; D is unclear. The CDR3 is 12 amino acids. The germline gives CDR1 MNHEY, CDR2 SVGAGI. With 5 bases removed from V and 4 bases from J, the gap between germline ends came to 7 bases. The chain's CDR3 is CASSQRPDTQYF. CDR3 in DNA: TGTGCCAGCAGTCAGAGGCCAGATACGCAGTATTTT.

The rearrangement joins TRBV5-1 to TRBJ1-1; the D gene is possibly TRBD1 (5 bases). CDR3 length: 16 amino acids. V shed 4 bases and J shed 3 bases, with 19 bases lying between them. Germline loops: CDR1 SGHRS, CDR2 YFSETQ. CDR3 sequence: CASSLGSNGGYTEAFF. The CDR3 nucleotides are TGCGCCAGCAGCCTCGGCTCAAACGGGGGGTACACTGAAGCTTTCTTT.

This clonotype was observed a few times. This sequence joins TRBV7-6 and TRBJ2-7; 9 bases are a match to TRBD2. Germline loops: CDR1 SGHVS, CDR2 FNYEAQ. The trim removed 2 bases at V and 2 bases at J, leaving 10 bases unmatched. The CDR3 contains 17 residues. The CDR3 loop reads CASSLPAGGGRTYEQYF. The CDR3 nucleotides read TGTGCCAGCAGCTTACCAGCGGGAGGTGGTAGGACCTACGAGCAGTACTTC.

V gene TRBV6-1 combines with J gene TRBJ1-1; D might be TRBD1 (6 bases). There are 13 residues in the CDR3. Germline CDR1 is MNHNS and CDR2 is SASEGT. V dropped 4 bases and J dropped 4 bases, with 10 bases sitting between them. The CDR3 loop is CASSVEGGTEAFF. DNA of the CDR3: TGTGCCAGCAGTGTCGAGGGGGGCACTGAAGCTTTCTTT.

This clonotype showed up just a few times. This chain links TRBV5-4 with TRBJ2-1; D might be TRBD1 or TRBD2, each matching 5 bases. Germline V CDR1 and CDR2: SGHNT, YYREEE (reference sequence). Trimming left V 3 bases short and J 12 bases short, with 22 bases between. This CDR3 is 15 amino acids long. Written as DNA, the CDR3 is TGTGCCAGCAGCTCAGGGACGACACCTTCGGTCGTGCAGTTCTTC. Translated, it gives CASSSGTTPSVVQFF.

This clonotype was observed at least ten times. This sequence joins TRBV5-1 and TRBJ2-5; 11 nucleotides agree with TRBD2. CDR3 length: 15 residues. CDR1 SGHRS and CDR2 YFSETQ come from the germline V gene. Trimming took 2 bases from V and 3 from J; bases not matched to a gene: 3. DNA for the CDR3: TGCGCCAGCAGCTTACTAGCGGGAGTAAAAGAGACCCAGTACTTC. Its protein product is CASSLLAGVKETQYF. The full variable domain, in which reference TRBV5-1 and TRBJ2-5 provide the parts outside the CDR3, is KAGVTQTPRYLIKTRGQQVTLSCSPISGHRSVSWYQQTPGQGLQFLFEYFSETQRNKGNFPGRFSGRQFSNSRSEMNVSTLELGDSALYLCASSLLAGVKETQYFGPGTRLLVL.

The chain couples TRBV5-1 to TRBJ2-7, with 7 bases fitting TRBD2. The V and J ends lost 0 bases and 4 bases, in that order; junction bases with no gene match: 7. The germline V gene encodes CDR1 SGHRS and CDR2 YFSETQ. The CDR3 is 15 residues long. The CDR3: CASSLGFREEYEQYF. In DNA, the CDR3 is TGCGCCAGCAGCTTGGGTTTCCGGGAGGAGTACGAGCAGTACTTC.

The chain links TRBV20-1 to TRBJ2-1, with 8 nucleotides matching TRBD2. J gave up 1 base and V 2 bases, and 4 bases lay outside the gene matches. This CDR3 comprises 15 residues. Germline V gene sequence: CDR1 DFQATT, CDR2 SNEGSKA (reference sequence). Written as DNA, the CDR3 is TGCAGTGCTAGAACGGGAGGGAATTCCTACAATGAGCAGTTCTTC. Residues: CSARTGGNSYNEQFF.

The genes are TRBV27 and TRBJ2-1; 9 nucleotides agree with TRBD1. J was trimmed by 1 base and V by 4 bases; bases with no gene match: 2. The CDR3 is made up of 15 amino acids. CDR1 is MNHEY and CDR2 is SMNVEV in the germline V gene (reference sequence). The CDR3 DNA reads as TGTGCCAGCAGTTGGGGGACAGGGTCCTACAATGAGCAGTTCTTC. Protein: CASSWGTGSYNEQFF.

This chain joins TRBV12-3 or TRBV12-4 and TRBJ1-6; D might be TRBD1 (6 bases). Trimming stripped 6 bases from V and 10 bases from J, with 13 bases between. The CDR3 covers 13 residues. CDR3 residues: CASRDGQWSPLHF. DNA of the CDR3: TGTGCCAGCAGAGATGGACAGTGGTCACCCCTCCACTTT.

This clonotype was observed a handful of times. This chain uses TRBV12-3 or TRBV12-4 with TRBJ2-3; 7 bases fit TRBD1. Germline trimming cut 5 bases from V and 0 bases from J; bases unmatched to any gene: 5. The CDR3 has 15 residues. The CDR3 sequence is CASSQGDRSTDTQYF. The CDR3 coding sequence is TGTGCCAGCAGTCAGGGGGACCGTAGCACAGATACGCAGTATTTT.